Below, one T cell receptor (beta chain) is given with its context. Its antigen is undetermined. The data were taken from a study of post-analysis software for immune sequencing data. Whole-study context: The courses of disease that were included comprised relapsing-remitting, secondary progressive and progressive-relapsing multiple sclerosis. Study-level results: About five TRBV segments, including TRBV5-6, TRBV5-1 and TRBV20-1, were more frequent in patients than controls. By F measure, samples from a shared preparation batch strongly co-clustered.

This CDR3 comprises 14 residues. Trimming stripped 7 bases from V and 4 bases from J, with 16 bases between. From germline, CDR1 is MDHEN and CDR2 SYDVKM. Presence of unique molecular identifiers characterized the TCR beta cDNA libraries. In TCRdb, the PCR reads were re-called with MiXCR into one record per CDR3 protein. Of around 770,000 distinct CDR3 sequences in the sample, around 42% are singletons; the top ten hold approximately 5%. This receptor was identified in a girl aged 5-17 years with multiple sclerosis. The sequencing input was blood. V usage is TRBV28 and J usage is TRBJ1-2, with a possible D match to TRBD1 (6 bases). The DNA for the CDR3 is TGTGCCAGCACCCTCCGGGGGGCGGGCTATGGCTACACCTTC. This codes for CASTLRGAGYGYTF.